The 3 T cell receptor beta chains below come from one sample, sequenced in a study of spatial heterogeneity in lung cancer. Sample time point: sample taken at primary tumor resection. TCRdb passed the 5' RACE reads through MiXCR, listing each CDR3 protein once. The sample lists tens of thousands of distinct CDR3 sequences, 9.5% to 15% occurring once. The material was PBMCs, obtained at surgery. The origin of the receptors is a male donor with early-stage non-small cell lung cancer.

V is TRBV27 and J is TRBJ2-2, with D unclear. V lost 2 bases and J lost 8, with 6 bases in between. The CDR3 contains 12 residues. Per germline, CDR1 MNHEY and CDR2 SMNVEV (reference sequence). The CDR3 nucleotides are TGTGCCAGCAGTTTAGGGTGGGGGGAGCTGTTTTTT. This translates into CASSLGWGELFF.

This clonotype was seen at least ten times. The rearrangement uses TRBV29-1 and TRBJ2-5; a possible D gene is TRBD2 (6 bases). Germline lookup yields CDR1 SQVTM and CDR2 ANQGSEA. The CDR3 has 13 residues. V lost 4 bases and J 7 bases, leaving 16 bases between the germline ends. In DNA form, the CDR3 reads TGCAGCGTTGGAGACCCGGGGGTTGGGACCCAGTACTTC. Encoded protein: CSVGDPGVGTQYF. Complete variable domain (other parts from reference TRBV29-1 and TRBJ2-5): SAVISQKPSRDICQRGTSLTIQCQVDSQVTMMFWYRQQPGQSLTLIATANQGSEATYESGFVIDKFPISRPNLTFSTLTVSNMSPEDSSIYLCSVGDPGVGTQYFGPGTRLLVL.

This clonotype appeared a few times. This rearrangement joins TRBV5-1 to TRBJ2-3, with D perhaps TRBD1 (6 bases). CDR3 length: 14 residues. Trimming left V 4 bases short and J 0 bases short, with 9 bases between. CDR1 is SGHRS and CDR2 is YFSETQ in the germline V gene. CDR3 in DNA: TGCGCCAGCAGCACAGGGATTAGCACAGATACGCAGTATTTT. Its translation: CASSTGISTDTQYF.